These 2 T cell receptor beta chains were sequenced from one sample in a study of tumor-infiltrating lymphocytes in primary liver carcinoma. The source of the blood RNA was unsorted whole blood, and germline DNA was extracted as well. TCR beta cDNA was made from 450 to 550 ng total RNA with a constant-region primer. Employing slightly modified ARM-PCR, three nested multiplex PCR rounds were run, and these gave rise to the TCR beta libraries. Both of the initial two PCR rounds ran for approximately 10 cycles and employed TRBV1-TRBV30 forward primers alongside a C-beta reverse primer. From the multiplex PCR reads, TCRdb called clonotypes with MiXCR, one entry per CDR3 protein. The table has about 320,000 distinct CDR3 sequences, roughly two thirds seen once; the top ten hold roughly 8.6%. Material for sequencing was peripheral blood. These receptors came from a man aged 40-50 years with primary liver carcinoma and hepatitis B virus infection.

This clonotype was picked up many times. This chain joins TRBV4-1 and TRBJ1-5; 7 nucleotides agree with TRBD1. This CDR3 is 16 amino acids long. Germline assignment: CDR1 MGHRA and CDR2 YSYEKL. V lost 4 bases, J lost 9 bases, and 15 bases stayed unmatched. The CDR3 loop reads CASSPDTGQIARPQHF. The CDR3 bases are TGCGCCAGCAGCCCAGACACGGGACAGATTGCGAGGCCCCAGCATTTT.

This clonotype was seen a single time. J is TRBJ2-2 and V is TRBV10-3; D is ambiguous. Germline CDR1 is ENHRY and CDR2 is SYGVKD. This CDR3 is 16 amino acids long. V was shortened by 0 bases and J by 2 bases, with 10 bases between the two germline ends. The CDR3 DNA is TGTGCCATCAGTGAGTCACAGAGCATCAACACCGGGGAGCTGTTTTTT. This codes for CAISESQSINTGELFF.